This TCR beta chain was sequenced in a study of Ad26.COV2.S vaccination and SARS-CoV-2 variants. The data were produced by immunoSEQ multiplex PCR, yet TCRdb's version contains in-frame clones alone and is incomplete. The data show some 340,000 clones, with 85% seen just once and 2% to 2.5% held by the top ten. This CDR3 has 12 amino acids. Treatment in this sample: around 19 received Ad26.COV2.S at low or high dose, single or two shots; 5 received placebo; per-sample allocation not given. All samples were drawn on day 63, counting from the first vaccine or placebo injection. In the vaccine, an Ad26 vector expressed the SARS-CoV-2 spike of the Wuhan strain.

This rearrangement joins TRBV7-5 to TRBJ2-7. TRBV7-5 is designated a pseudogene. The sequence came from a person between 18 and 60 years old who received the Ad26.COV2.S COVID-19 vaccine or a placebo. The material was peripheral blood, obtained in a trial of Ad26.COV2.S vaccine versus placebo. The CDR3, as DNA: TGTGTCAGAAGCTTAAGGACCTACGAGCAGTACTTC. It encodes CVRSLRTYEQYF.